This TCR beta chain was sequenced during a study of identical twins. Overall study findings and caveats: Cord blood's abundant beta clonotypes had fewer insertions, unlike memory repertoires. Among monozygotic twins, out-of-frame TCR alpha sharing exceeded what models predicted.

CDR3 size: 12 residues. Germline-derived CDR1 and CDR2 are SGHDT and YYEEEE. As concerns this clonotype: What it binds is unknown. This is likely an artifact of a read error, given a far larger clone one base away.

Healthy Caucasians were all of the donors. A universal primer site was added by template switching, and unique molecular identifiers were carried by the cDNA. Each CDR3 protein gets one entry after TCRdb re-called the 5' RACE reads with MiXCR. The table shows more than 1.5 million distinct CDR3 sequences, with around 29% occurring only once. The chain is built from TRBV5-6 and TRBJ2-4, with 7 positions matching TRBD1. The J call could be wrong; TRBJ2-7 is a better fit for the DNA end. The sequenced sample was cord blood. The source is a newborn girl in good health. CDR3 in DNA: TGTGCCAGCAGCTTTGCAGGGGGCGAGCAGTACTTC. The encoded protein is CASSFAGGEQYF.